Listed below are T cell receptor beta chains from one sample, sequenced in a study of cytomegalovirus exposure and HLA in healthy donors. The repertoire was sequenced with immunoSEQ multiplex PCR; TCRdb's copy has only in-frame clones and lacks some. Recorded for this sample: under 95,000 clones. The sequencing input was PBMCs. These receptors came from a man between 50 and 59 years old in good health and CMV-seronegative. Each CDR3 is given with its conserved first and last residue. The order of the fields is V gene, D gene, J gene, CDR3 DNA, CDR3 protein. A D gene is named only where the DNA matches it firmly.

v_call: TRBV19
d_call: TRBD1
j_call: TRBJ1-5
cdr3_nt: TGTGCCAGTAGTATGACAGGGAACAATCAGCCCCAGCATTTT
cdr3_aa: CASSMTGNNQPQHF

v_call: TRBV28
d_call: TRBD1
j_call: TRBJ2-3
cdr3_nt: TGTGCCAGCAGTGCCCCCAGGGGGCGGGGTACGCAGTATTTT
cdr3_aa: CASSAPRGRGTQYF

v_call: TRBV28
d_call: .
j_call: TRBJ1-1
cdr3_nt: TGTGCCAGCCGTAACCCTGACAGCCCTGAAGCTTTCTTT
cdr3_aa: CASRNPDSPEAFF

v_call: TRBV6-6
d_call: TRBD1
j_call: TRBJ1-4
cdr3_nt: TGTGCCAGCAGTTACGGCGGACAGGGGTTTAACGAAAAACTGTTTTTT
cdr3_aa: CASSYGGQGFNEKLFF

v_call: TRBV29-1
d_call: TRBD1
j_call: TRBJ2-3
cdr3_nt: TGCAGCGTTGAGTTCTTAGGACAGGGTTCCGATACGCAGTATTTT
cdr3_aa: CSVEFLGQGSDTQYF

v_call: TRBV29-1
d_call: .
j_call: TRBJ2-5
cdr3_nt: TGCAGTGGAGGGGAGGAGACCCAGTACTTC
cdr3_aa: CSGGEETQYF

v_call: TRBV5-8
d_call: .
j_call: TRBJ1-4
cdr3_nt: TGTGCCAGCAGCTCTATTGGGACAACAACTAATGAAAAACTGTTTTTT
cdr3_aa: CASSSIGTTTNEKLFF

v_call: TRBV27
d_call: TRBD1
j_call: TRBJ1-2
cdr3_nt: TGTGCCAGCAGTCCGACAGGGAGGAGAGATGGCTACACCTTC
cdr3_aa: CASSPTGRRDGYTF

v_call: TRBV18
d_call: .
j_call: TRBJ1-2
cdr3_nt: TGTGCCACCCTCCCCACAGAAGGCACCTATGGCTACACCTTC
cdr3_aa: CATLPTEGTYGYTF

v_call: TRBV7-9
d_call: .
j_call: TRBJ2-7
cdr3_nt: TGTGCCAGCAGCTCCATCGGACATATCGAGCAGTACTTC
cdr3_aa: CASSSIGHIEQYF

v_call: TRBV6-5
d_call: TRBD1
j_call: TRBJ1-2
cdr3_nt: TGTGCCAGCAGCTACTCAAGGACAGGGGGCTATGGCTACACCTTC
cdr3_aa: CASSYSRTGGYGYTF

v_call: TRBV7-8
d_call: .
j_call: TRBJ1-6
cdr3_nt: TGTGCCAGCAGCCCCTCAGGGAATTCACCCCTCCACTTT
cdr3_aa: CASSPSGNSPLHF

v_call: TRBV4-3
d_call: .
j_call: TRBJ2-1
cdr3_nt: TGCGCCAGCAGCCAATCGGCTACAGGGGACTCGGATGAGCAGTTCTTC
cdr3_aa: CASSQSATGDSDEQFF

v_call: TRBV9
d_call: .
j_call: TRBJ2-1
cdr3_nt: TGTGCCAGCAGCGTGGGTGGAGATCCATCCTACAATGAGCAGTTCTTC
cdr3_aa: CASSVGGDPSYNEQFF

v_call: TRBV7-9
d_call: TRBD1
j_call: TRBJ2-7
cdr3_nt: TGTGCCAGCAGCCGGGACAGCCAAGAGCAGTACTTC
cdr3_aa: CASSRDSQEQYF

v_call: TRBV10-3
d_call: TRBD1
j_call: TRBJ1-6
cdr3_nt: TGTGCCATCAGTGGGGGGACAGGGGATAATTCACCCCTCCACTTT
cdr3_aa: CAISGGTGDNSPLHF